This is a list of T cell receptor beta chains from one sample in a study of CD8+ T cells in alopecia areata. Profiled with immunoSEQ multiplex PCR; TCRdb holds only in-frame clones, not every one. The sample has 130,000 or so clones, about 88% seen once. The sample here was CD8+ T cells sorted from blood, taken at week 4, from a patient treated with tofacitinib. These receptors originate from a human donor with alopecia areata. The CDR3 runs from the conserved cysteine through the conserved F or W. D genes are given only for firm matches. The listing skips clone size in some rows; elsewhere it reads once, few, many or a size class.

NA,NA,TRBV27,TRBJ2-5,CASGWSAQETQYF,TGTGCCAGTGGATGGTCAGCACAAGAGACCCAGTACTTC
NA,NA,TRBV27,TRBJ2-7,CASSLTSSYEQYF,TGTGCCAGCAGTTTGACTAGCTCCTACGAGCAGTACTTC
NA,once,TRBV9,TRBJ2-1,CASSPNNPRGNEQFF,TGTGCCAGCAGCCCGAACAATCCCCGGGGCAATGAGCAGTTCTTC
NA,NA,TRBV29-1,TRBJ2-2,CSVEKGVNTGELFF,TGCAGCGTTGAGAAAGGGGTGAACACCGGGGAGCTGTTTTTT
NA,NA,TRBV29-1,TRBJ2-7,CSVEDQQGKVSEQYF,TGCAGCGTTGAAGATCAGCAGGGTAAAGTCTCCGAGCAGTACTTC
NA,few,TRBV29-1,TRBJ2-7,CSVEAGWGNEQYF,TGCAGCGTTGAAGCGGGGTGGGGGAACGAGCAGTACTTC
NA,NA,TRBV5-1,TRBJ2-7,CASSITSFEQYF,TGCGCCAGCAGCATCACTAGTTTCGAGCAGTACTTC
NA,NA,TRBV6-6,TRBJ2-7,CASSYSGDQGEQYF,TGTGCCAGCAGTTACTCGGGGGATCAGGGGGAGCAGTACTTC
NA,NA,TRBV9,TRBJ2-1,CASSVGATNEQFF,TGTGCCAGCAGCGTAGGAGCCACCAATGAGCAGTTCTTC
NA,NA,TRBV7-9,TRBJ2-3,CASEGAGTDTQYF,TGTGCCTCCGAGGGAGCTGGAACAGATACGCAGTATTTT
NA,NA,TRBV27,TRBJ2-7,CASSLSVLDPYEQYF,TGTGCCAGCAGTTTATCGGTTCTGGACCCCTACGAGCAGTACTTC
TRBD1,NA,TRBV6-5,TRBJ2-7,CASSYDRVAYEQYF,TGTGCCAGCAGTTACGACAGGGTGGCCTACGAGCAGTACTTC
TRBD1,NA,TRBV6-4,TRBJ2-2,CASSARQGTPGELFF,TGTGCCAGCAGTGCGAGACAGGGTACGCCCGGGGAGCTGTTTTTT
NA,NA,TRBV2,TRBJ2-1,CARSPRGSYNEQFF,TGTGCCAGATCCCCGCGTGGCTCCTACAATGAGCAGTTCTTC
TRBD1,NA,TRBV6-6,TRBJ1-1,CASSPRDRGNTEAFF,TGTGCCAGCAGTCCACGGGACAGGGGGAACACTGAAGCTTTCTTT
TRBD2,once,TRBV10-2,TRBJ2-1,CASSGGRAMVEQFF,TGCGCCAGCAGTGGCGGGAGGGCCATGGTTGAGCAGTTCTTC
NA,NA,TRBV7-9,TRBJ1-5,CASSRGDQPQHF,TGTGCCAGCAGTCGAGGTGATCAGCCCCAGCATTTT
NA,NA,TRBV4-1,TRBJ1-3,CASSSDTIGGNTIYF,TGCGCCAGCAGCTCGGACACAATAGGAGGAAACACCATATATTTT
TRBD2,NA,TRBV7-8,TRBJ2-4,CASSSVAGGPRWYF,TGTGCCAGCAGCTCCGTAGCGGGAGGGCCGCGATGGTACTTC
NA,NA,TRBV9,TRBJ2-7,CASSVDGSGSYEQYF,TGTGCCAGCAGCGTAGATGGTAGCGGATCCTACGAGCAGTACTTC
NA,NA,TRBV6-5,TRBJ2-5,CASSRASWETQYF,TGTGCCAGCAGTCGAGCCAGTTGGGAGACCCAGTACTTC
NA,NA,TRBV4-1,TRBJ1-1,CASSQRPWESRNTEAFF,TGCGCCAGCAGCCAACGGCCTTGGGAGAGCAGGAACACTGAAGCTTTCTTT
NA,NA,TRBV9,TRBJ2-2,CASSVDPGELFF,TGTGCCAGCAGCGTAGACCCGGGGGAGCTGTTTTTT
NA,NA,TRBV4-1,TRBJ2-3,CASSPAGDTQYF,TGCGCCAGCAGCCCCGCGGGAGATACGCAGTATTTT
NA,NA,TRBV19,TRBJ2-1,CASSIVAGATYNEQFF,TGTGCCAGTAGTATAGTGGCAGGGGCTACCTACAATGAGCAGTTCTTC
TRBD1,NA,TRBV29-1,TRBJ2-3,CSVEGGQGVVADTQYF,TGCAGCGTTGAAGGGGGACAGGGAGTGGTGGCAGATACGCAGTATTTT
NA,NA,TRBV29-1,TRBJ2-2,CSVEGAGTGELFF,TGCAGCGTTGAAGGTGCTGGCACCGGGGAGCTGTTTTTT
NA,NA,TRBV6-1,TRBJ2-7,CASSARDPPYEQYF,TGTGCCAGCAGTGCCCGGGACCCCCCCTACGAGCAGTACTTC
NA,NA,TRBV7-9,TRBJ2-3,CASSEMRSVDPNTQYF,TGTGCCAGCAGTGAGATGAGGAGTGTGGATCCTAATACGCAGTATTTT
TRBD1,NA,TRBV19,TRBJ2-7,CASSWGTGGYEQYF,TGTGCCAGTAGTTGGGGGACAGGGGGCTACGAGCAGTACTTC
TRBD1,NA,TRBV5-4,TRBJ2-7,CASSLSGTGEQYF,TGTGCCAGCAGCTTGTCGGGGACAGGAGAGCAGTACTTC
TRBD1,NA,TRBV7-6,TRBJ1-5,CASSSSGGDWPQHF,TGTGCCAGCAGCTCATCAGGGGGGGATTGGCCCCAGCATTTT
NA,NA,TRBV30,TRBJ2-2,CAWMSANTGELFF,TGTGCCTGGATGTCCGCGAACACCGGGGAGCTGTTTTTT
NA,NA,TRBV27,TRBJ2-7,CASSAQRVVEDEQYF,TGTGCCAGCAGTGCGCAGAGGGTTGTGGAGGACGAGCAGTACTTC
TRBD1,NA,TRBV29-1,TRBJ1-1,CSVVWGDRVEAFF,TGCAGCGTTGTTTGGGGCGACAGGGTGGAAGCTTTCTTT
NA,NA,TRBV4-1,TRBJ2-1,CASSRAGTNVYNEQFF,TGCGCCAGCAGCCGTGCGGGGACAAATGTCTACAATGAGCAGTTCTTC
NA,NA,TRBV27,TRBJ1-2,CASSSRLDSFYGYTF,TGTGCCAGCAGTTCTCGTCTTGACAGTTTCTATGGCTACACCTTC
NA,NA,TRBV6-1,TRBJ2-1,CASSASGTNYNEQFF,TGTGCCAGCAGTGCATCCGGGACAAACTACAATGAGCAGTTCTTC
TRBD2,few,TRBV29-1,TRBJ2-3,CSGEGGARTDTQYF,TGCAGCGGCGAGGGAGGGGCTCGGACAGATACGCAGTATTTT
NA,NA,TRBV29-1,TRBJ2-5,CSVELQVGEQYF,TGCAGCGTTGAGTTACAGGTGGGAGAGCAGTACTTC
NA,NA,TRBV27,TRBJ1-2,CASSLGTDYGYTF,TGTGCCAGCAGTTTAGGAACCGACTATGGCTACACCTTC
NA,NA,TRBV20-1,TRBJ2-5,CSATGGETQYF,TGCAGTGCTACCGGAGGAGAGACCCAGTACTTC
NA,few,TRBV29-1,TRBJ2-7,CSVGADDLYEQYF,TGCAGCGTTGGGGCAGATGATCTCTACGAGCAGTACTTC
TRBD2,NA,TRBV7-7,TRBJ2-1,CASSLGAGGDNEQFF,TGTGCCAGCAGCTTAGGAGCGGGGGGGGACAATGAGCAGTTCTTC
TRBD2,NA,TRBV14,TRBJ2-7,CASAGLAGSEQYF,TGTGCCAGCGCGGGACTAGCGGGAAGCGAGCAGTACTTC
TRBD1,NA,TRBV27,TRBJ2-2,CASAPGQGMVGELFF,TGTGCCAGCGCTCCAGGACAGGGGATGGTCGGGGAGCTGTTTTTT
TRBD2,NA,TRBV27,TRBJ2-3,CARGVSGGYTDTQYF,TGTGCCAGAGGCGTTAGCGGGGGGTACACAGATACGCAGTATTTT
NA,few,TRBV4-1,TRBJ2-4,CASSPLIEGNIQYF,TGCGCCAGCAGCCCTCTCATAGAGGGGAACATTCAGTACTTC